The 27 T cell receptor beta chains reported below all come from one sample, sequenced in a study of PD-L1 blockade in urothelial cancer (dated by TCRdb to the late 2010s). Library preparation employed the immunoSEQ multiplex PCR assay. TCRdb's version of the immuneACCESS table is confined to in-frame rearrangements and falls short of the full clone set. An unresolved V gene accounts for under half of the shortfall where checked; the remainder is of unknown origin. Present in this sample are tens of thousands of clones, 79% of which were seen just once. About 3% of the sample rests with the top ten. The sample's time point label, decoded: peripheral blood 6 weeks after treatment start. Here the sequenced sample was PBMCs, taken around atezolizumab (anti-PD-L1) treatment. The receptors derive from a man in his sixties or seventies with urothelial cancer.

The V gene is TRBV2, the J gene TRBJ1-2; D gene ambiguous. CDR1 and CDR2 (germline): SNHLY, FYNNEI. CDR3 length: 12 amino acids. V was cut by 3 bases and J by 8 bases, with 10 bases left in between. The CDR3 nucleotides read TGTGCCAGCAGTGAGAGGGTCGGGGGCTACACCTTC. Amino acids: CASSERVGGYTF.

This chain uses TRBV6-6 with TRBJ2-7; 12 positions agree with TRBD2. Per germline, CDR1 MNHNY and CDR2 SVGAGI (reference sequence). The CDR3 totals 13 residues. Trimming removed 10 bases from V and 6 bases from J; junction bases left unmatched: 7. CDR3 DNA sequence: TGTGCCATCAGGACTAGCGGGACGGGCGAGCAGTACTTC. Its translation: CAIRTSGTGEQYF.

V gene TRBV4-3 combines with J gene TRBJ2-1, with 12 nucleotides matching TRBD2. V was clipped by 1 base and J by 9 bases; unmatched bases: 7. Germline V gene lookup returns CDR1 LGHNA and CDR2 YSLEER. This CDR3 has 16 residues. The CDR3 DNA reads as TGCGCCAGCAGCCAAGGACTAGCGGGAGTCTTTGCTGAGCAGTTCTTC. Protein product: CASSQGLAGVFAEQFF.

This chain connects TRBV5-5 to TRBJ1-1; TRBD1 agrees at 11 bases. The CDR3 contains 17 residues. Germline CDR1 and CDR2: SGHKS and YYEKEE (reference sequence). With 7 bases clipped from V and 3 bases from J, the junction kept 14 bases outside the gene matches. CDR3 sequence reads: CASLSWTGGRRDTEAFF. CDR3 DNA: TGTGCCAGCCTCAGCTGGACAGGGGGCAGAAGGGACACTGAAGCTTTCTTT.

In this sample, this clone turned up a few times. The chain couples TRBV2 to TRBJ1-1, with D tentatively TRBD1 (5 bases). Germline CDR1 and CDR2: SNHLY and FYNNEI. This CDR3 is built from 14 residues. Trimming shortened V by 8 bases and J by 0 bases, and 13 bases separated the two germline ends. The CDR3 DNA is TGTGCCAGCTTGGTGGAGGGGCTGAACACTGAAGCTTTCTTT. Its translation is CASLVEGLNTEAFF.

This clone showed up just a few times. The chain combines TRBV5-6 with TRBJ1-2; weak D call: TRBD1 (5 bases). The CDR3 sequence is 15 residues long. Germline CDR1 is SGHDT and CDR2 is YYEEEE. Trimming cost V 3 bases and J 3 bases, with 15 bases left between them. As DNA, the CDR3 is TGTGCCAGCAGCTGGGTTGGAGGGGCCTACTATGGCTACACCTTC. Translated: CASSWVGGAYYGYTF.

V is TRBV5-4 and J is TRBJ2-1; 7 nucleotides align to TRBD1. Germline V gives CDR1 SGHNT, CDR2 YYREEE (reference sequence). V lost 1 base and J lost 8; bases outside the gene matches: 6. The CDR3 runs to 14 residues. The CDR3 sequence is CASSLMTGIYEQFF. In DNA form, the CDR3 reads TGTGCCAGCAGCTTGATGACAGGGATCTATGAGCAGTTCTTC.

The genes are TRBV28 and TRBJ2-1; 9 positions agree with TRBD2. Germline V gene data show CDR1 as MDHEN and CDR2 as SYDVKM. With V trimmed by 4 bases and J by 12 bases, 13 bases remained unmatched. The CDR3 covers 15 residues. The CDR3 reads CASSSPSGIGVRQFF. The CDR3 DNA reads as TGTGCCAGCAGTTCCCCTAGCGGGATCGGTGTGCGGCAGTTCTTC.

The rearrangement uses TRBV6-1 and TRBJ1-1; the D gene is possibly TRBD1 (6 bases). The germline V gene has CDR1 MNHNS and CDR2 SASEGT. CDR3 length: 14 amino acids. The V and J ends lost 7 bases and 0 bases respectively, with 12 bases between them. CDR3 in amino acids: CASITGTLNTEAFF. The CDR3 bases are TGTGCCAGCATTACCGGGACACTGAACACTGAAGCTTTCTTT.

In DNA form, the CDR3 reads TGCAGCACCTTCCGAGGCGCCTATGGCTACACCTTC. It yields the protein CSTFRGAYGYTF. J is TRBJ1-2 and V is TRBV29-1; no definite D call. This CDR3 has 12 residues. Between the trimmed V and J ends, which lost 8 bases and 4 bases, there was a span of 14 bases. Germline CDR1 SQVTM, CDR2 ANQGSEA.

The chain carries TRBV5-1 and TRBJ2-3; weak D call: TRBD1 (6 bases). The CDR3 has 14 residues. V lost 6 bases and J 1 base, leaving 12 bases between the germline ends. CDR1 is SGHRS, CDR2 YFSETQ, per germline. In DNA form, the CDR3 reads TGCGCCAGCAAGACAGGACGCGGCACAGATACGCAGTATTTT. Translated: CASKTGRGTDTQYF.

The V gene is TRBV7-9, the J gene TRBJ1-6, with D unresolved. V was clipped by 3 bases and J by 2 bases, with 14 bases between them. CDR1 SEHNR and CDR2 FQNEAQ come from the germline V gene (reference sequence). The CDR3 extends over 17 amino acids. As DNA, the CDR3 is TGTGCCAGCAGCTTTGCCTCGACACTCACCTATAATTCACCCCTCCACTTT. The encoded protein is CASSFASTLTYNSPLHF.

This chain uses TRBV28 with TRBJ2-2; D unclear. V was clipped by 9 bases and J by 2 bases, with 13 bases between them. Germline CDR1 and CDR2: MDHEN and SYDVKM. This CDR3 region has 14 residues. This CDR3 is CASTRRGNTGELFF. CDR3 bases: TGTGCCAGTACGCGCAGAGGAAACACCGGGGAGCTGTTTTTT.

This clone was seen only once. V usage is TRBV25-1 and J usage is TRBJ2-5; 9 bases agree with TRBD1. Trimming took 4 bases from V and 6 from J; bases not matched to a gene: 9. This CDR3 has 15 residues. Germline values: CDR1 MGHDK, CDR2 SYGVNS. The CDR3, as DNA: TGTGCCAGCAGTGTCCAAGGGACAGGGACACAGACCCAGTACTTC. This translates into CASSVQGTGTQTQYF.

J is TRBJ2-2 and V is TRBV19; D is perhaps TRBD1 (6 bases). The CDR3 contains 18 residues. Germline CDR1 and CDR2: LNHDA and SQIVND (reference sequence). The V gene lost 5 bases and the J gene lost 5 bases, with 24 bases spanning the gap. In DNA, the CDR3 is TGTGCCAGTAGTTCCCCGGTCGGACGCGCGAGGGGGACCGGGGAGCTGTTTTTT. It encodes CASSSPVGRARGTGELFF.

The chain joins TRBV7-2 to TRBJ2-1; 8 bases line up with TRBD1. CDR3 length: 16 residues. Germline V gene data show CDR1 as SGHTA and CDR2 as FQGNSA. Germline trimming cut 4 bases from V and 2 bases from J; bases unmatched to any gene: 7. The CDR3 DNA reads TGTGCCAGCAGCTCGCTTACAGGGGGACCCTACAATGAGCAGTTCTTC. Its translation is CASSSLTGGPYNEQFF.

The chain uses TRBV5-7 and TRBJ1-5; 11 bases match TRBD1. TRBV5-7 is treated as an ORF (open reading frame) with a function not yet certain. The CDR3 is made up of 18 amino acids. V trimming: 0 bases; J trimming: 1 base; junction bases outside the gene matches: 6. This CDR3 is CASSLGTGGSGSNQPQHF. CDR3 sequence (DNA): TGTGCCAGCAGCTTGGGGACAGGGGGCTCGGGGAGCAATCAGCCCCAGCATTTT.

The chain carries TRBV30 and TRBJ1-2; D is possibly TRBD1 (6 bases). Trimming pared 4 bases from V and 1 base from J, leaving 10 bases between. This CDR3 has 13 amino acids. Germline CDR1 and CDR2: GTSNPN and SVGIG (reference sequence). For the CDR3, the DNA is TGTGCCTGGACGAGGGACAATAACTATGGCTACACCTTC. Translating it yields CAWTRDNNYGYTF.

The chain carries TRBV25-1 and TRBJ2-3, with 7 bases aligning to TRBD1. The CDR3 has 16 amino acids. V was pared by 5 bases and J by 4 bases, with 12 bases of the junction left unmatched. CDR1 is MGHDK and CDR2 is SYGVNS in the germline V gene. Written as DNA, the CDR3 is TGTGCCAGCAGTTCATCGACAGGGCCGGCGGCAGATACGCAGTATTTT. Amino acid sequence: CASSSSTGPAADTQYF.

The chain uses TRBV4-1 and TRBJ1-3; TRBD1 matches 7 bases. The germline CDR1 and CDR2 sequences are MGHRA and YSYEKL. CDR3 length: 16 residues. The J segment lost 0 bases and the V segment lost 6 bases, leaving 8 bases of the junction unmatched. Here the CDR3 reads CASSRTGPDSGNTIYF. The CDR3 DNA is TGCGCCAGCAGTCGGACAGGCCCGGACTCTGGAAACACCATATATTTT.

This rearrangement joins TRBV7-8 to TRBJ2-2, with 14 bases lining up with TRBD2. CDR3 length: 16 amino acids. Germline CDR1 reads SGHVS; CDR2 reads FQNEAQ. V shed 5 bases, J shed 6 bases, and the junction held 5 bases outside the gene matches. DNA for the CDR3: TGTGCCAGCAGCCGGACTAGCGGGAGGTGGGCCGGGGAGCTGTTTTTT. It specifies CASSRTSGRWAGELFF. The full variable domain, completed using reference TRBV7-8 and TRBJ2-2, is GAGVSQSPRYKVAKRGQDVALRCDPISGHVSLFWYQQALGQGPEFLTYFQNEAQLDKSGLPSDRFFAERPEGSVSTLKIQRTQQEDSAVYLCASSRTSGRWAGELFFGEGSRLTVL.

The rearrangement links TRBV15 to TRBJ2-1; D is possibly TRBD2 (6 bases). V shed 6 bases and J shed 7 bases, with 19 bases lying between them. The CDR3 is 15 residues long. Germline values: CDR1 LNHNV, CDR2 YYDKDF (reference sequence). CDR3 protein: CATRLRDFGDNEQFF. CDR3 nucleotides: TGTGCCACCAGACTAAGGGACTTCGGGGATAATGAGCAGTTCTTC.

The CDR3 is CASSELGGAKNIQYF. The CDR3 nucleotides read TGTGCCAGCAGTGAATTGGGGGGTGCCAAAAACATTCAGTACTTC. V usage is TRBV25-1 and J usage is TRBJ2-4, with D possibly TRBD2 on 6 matching bases. Trimming left V 1 base short and J 1 base short, with 8 bases between. The CDR3 runs to 15 residues. Germline values: CDR1 MGHDK, CDR2 SYGVNS.

In DNA form, the CDR3 reads TGTGCCAGCAGCCCAAGGACAGGGGGAAACACTGAAGCTTTCTTT. Protein: CASSPRTGGNTEAFF. This chain uses TRBV7-8 with TRBJ1-1; 10 nucleotides agree with TRBD1. The V segment lost 5 bases and the J segment 2 bases; nucleotides outside the gene matches: 5. The CDR3 covers 15 residues. Germline V gives CDR1 SGHVS, CDR2 FQNEAQ. Combining the CDR3 with reference TRBV7-8 and TRBJ1-1 gives the whole variable domain GAGVSQSPRYKVAKRGQDVALRCDPISGHVSLFWYQQALGQGPEFLTYFQNEAQLDKSGLPSDRFFAERPEGSVSTLKIQRTQQEDSAVYLCASSPRTGGNTEAFFGQGTRLTVV.

This clone was counted between two and nine times. The J gene is TRBJ2-2, the V gene TRBV27; possibly TRBD1 or TRBD2 for D (7 bases each). From germline, CDR1 is MNHEY and CDR2 SMNVEV (reference sequence). Trimming cost V 10 bases and J 3 bases, with 18 bases left between them. The CDR3 sequence is 15 residues long. CDR3 coding DNA: TGTGCCATCAGGGGGGGACAGAGTCACACCGGGGAGCTGTTTTTT. Translation: CAIRGGQSHTGELFF.

The rearrangement links TRBV7-8 to TRBJ2-1, with 13 bases matching TRBD2. V lost 3 bases to trimming and J lost 10 bases; unmatched junction nucleotides: 15. The CDR3 runs to 18 residues. Germline lookup yields CDR1 SGHVS and CDR2 FQNEAQ. The CDR3 coding sequence is TGTGCCAGCAGCTTGGCTGTGGGGGATGGACTAGCGGGAGTAGAGCAGTTCTTC. Residues: CASSLAVGDGLAGVEQFF. Filled out from reference TRBV7-8 and TRBJ2-1, the complete variable domain reads GAGVSQSPRYKVAKRGQDVALRCDPISGHVSLFWYQQALGQGPEFLTYFQNEAQLDKSGLPSDRFFAERPEGSVSTLKIQRTQQEDSAVYLCASSLAVGDGLAGVEQFFGPGTRLTVL.

This chain connects TRBV19 to TRBJ2-5; 8 nucleotides agree with TRBD1. Germline loops: CDR1 LNHDA, CDR2 SQIVND (reference sequence). V shed 4 bases and J 4 bases; nucleotides not matched to a gene: 8. This CDR3 is built from 15 residues. The CDR3 nucleotides are TGTGCCAGTAGTAGCCACGGGACAGGAGCAGAGACCCAGTACTTC. As protein: CASSSHGTGAETQYF.